The 29 T cell receptor beta chains below were found in one sample sequenced in a study of type 1 regulatory T cells. Their specific antigens are unknown. TCRdb redid the calling of the reads with MiXCR, one entry per CDR3 protein. The sample lists fewer than 70,000 distinct CDR3 sequences; 55% to 80% were seen once. The sequenced sample consisted of cultured T cells, either the whole culture or a sorted T cell fraction (not recorded which). The subset: Tr1-enriched cell product generated in vitro against host alloantigens. The receptors originated from a human donor in good health.

Within the sample, this clonotype is medium-sized. The rearrangement joins TRBV5-1 to TRBJ2-3; the D is unclear. The length of the CDR3 is 12 residues. Per the germline V gene, CDR1 is SGHRS and CDR2 is YFSETQ. Trimming pared 0 bases from V and 4 bases from J, leaving 3 bases between. In DNA form, the CDR3 reads TGCGCCAGCAGCTTGGGGGCAGATACGCAGTATTTT. Amino acid sequence: CASSLGADTQYF.

The chain couples TRBV10-3 to TRBJ2-5; 8 nucleotides line up with TRBD1. J lost 4 bases, V lost 3 bases, and 4 bases had no gene match. This CDR3 is 14 amino acids long. From germline, CDR1 is ENHRY and CDR2 SYGVKD. In DNA, the CDR3 is TGTGCCATCAGTGAAGGACAGGGAGGAGAGACCCAGTACTTC. Translated: CAISEGQGGETQYF.

This clonotype was observed a few times. The chain uses TRBV12-3 or TRBV12-4 and TRBJ2-1; D is unresolved. V gave up 6 bases and J gave up 2 bases, with 14 bases separating them. There are 15 residues in the CDR3. The CDR3 bases are TGTGCCAGCAGCCTCTTGGCGCGAGCCTACAATGAGCAGTTCTTC. This gives the protein CASSLLARAYNEQFF.

This clonotype has more than one count but fewer than ten. This rearrangement joins TRBV20-1 to TRBJ1-3; TRBD1 matches 7 bases. This CDR3 contains 14 residues. Germline CDR1 reads DFQATT; CDR2 reads SNEGSKA (reference sequence). Trimming cost V 5 bases and J 4 bases; bases outside gene matches: 8. The CDR3 sequence: CSAYRGAKGNTIYF. DNA of the CDR3: TGCAGTGCTTACAGGGGAGCGAAGGGAAACACCATATATTTT.

This rearrangement joins TRBV2 to TRBJ2-1, with a weak D call TRBD2 (6 bases). Germline V CDR1 and CDR2: SNHLY, FYNNEI. CDR3 length: 14 residues. The V gene lost 6 bases and the J gene lost 7 bases, with 16 bases spanning the gap. The CDR3 here is CASSLLTSFNEQFF. CDR3 bases: TGTGCCAGCAGCCTCCTGACTAGTTTTAATGAGCAGTTCTTC.

This clonotype has only one observation. The chain joins TRBV5-1 to TRBJ2-1; 11 bases are shared with TRBD1. The CDR3 spans 16 residues. V shed 1 base and J 8 bases; nucleotides not matched to a gene: 8. Per the germline V gene, CDR1 is SGHRS and CDR2 is YFSETQ. Written as DNA, the CDR3 is TGCGCCAGCAGCTTGAAAGGACAGGGGGCTTTCGATGAGCAGTTCTTC. It codes for CASSLKGQGAFDEQFF.

The rearrangement joins TRBV27 to TRBJ1-1; D remains ambiguous. V lost 2 bases to trimming and J lost 7 bases, with 11 bases between them. This CDR3 region has 13 residues. The germline V gene has CDR1 MNHEY and CDR2 SMNVEV (reference sequence). Here the CDR3 reads CASSLKRPDEAFF. CDR3 bases: TGTGCCAGCAGTTTAAAACGACCAGATGAAGCTTTCTTT.

This clonotype was detected once. A read error is possible here, since a much larger clone lies one base away. The gene calls are TRBV28 and TRBJ1-5, with D perhaps TRBD1 (5 bases). Germline loops: CDR1 MDHEN, CDR2 SYDVKM. This CDR3 has 14 amino acids. CDR3 in DNA: TGTGCCAACAGTTTATACAGGAGCCTTCAGCCCCAGCATTTT. As protein: CANSLYRSLQPQHF.

The genes are TRBV5-4 and TRBJ1-1; 8 bases align to TRBD1. Trimming cost V 0 bases and J 4 bases; bases outside gene matches: 5. CDR1 and CDR2 (germline): SGHNT, YYREEE (reference sequence). This CDR3 region has 15 residues. This CDR3 is CASSLVGQVATEAFF. CDR3 bases: TGTGCCAGCAGCTTGGTGGGACAGGTTGCCACTGAAGCTTTCTTT.

The chain combines TRBV10-1 with TRBJ2-5, with a tentative D call TRBD2 (5 bases). V lost 11 bases to trimming and J lost 2 bases, with 15 bases between them. Germline-derived CDR1 and CDR2 are WNHNN and SYGVQD (reference sequence). This CDR3 has 13 amino acids. The CDR3 nucleotides read TGCGCCTCCGGCGAGGGCGGGCAAGAGACCCAGTACTTC. Amino acid sequence: CASGEGGQETQYF.

The chain recombines TRBV15 with TRBJ2-7; TRBD2 matches at 7 bases. This CDR3 is 12 amino acids long. Germline V gene lookup returns CDR1 LNHNV and CDR2 YYDKDF (reference sequence). Trimming removed 3 bases from V and 5 bases from J; junction bases left unmatched: 1. Here the CDR3 reads CATSRGGDEQYF. In DNA, the CDR3 is TGTGCCACCAGCAGGGGGGGGGACGAGCAGTACTTC.

The CDR3 protein is CASSQDGTWSASGQETQYF. CDR3 nucleotide sequence: TGCGCCAGCAGCCAAGATGGGACATGGTCGGCTAGCGGACAAGAGACCCAGTACTTC. J is TRBJ2-5 and V is TRBV4-3, with D possibly being TRBD2 (7 bases). This CDR3 contains 19 residues. Germline V lookup: CDR1 LGHNA, CDR2 YSLEER. Trimming removed 0 bases from V and 2 bases from J, with 22 bases in between.

This chain uses TRBV7-2 with TRBJ2-5; no reliable D call. With 5 bases removed from V and 2 bases from J, the gap between germline ends came to 12 bases. Per the germline V gene, CDR1 is SGHTA and CDR2 is FQGNSA. This CDR3 spans 14 amino acids. The CDR3 DNA sequence: TGTGCCAGCAGCCCCCGACAAAGACAAGAGACCCAGTACTTC. It encodes CASSPRQRQETQYF.

This rearrangement joins TRBV20-1 to TRBJ1-2; maybe TRBD1 (5 bases). This CDR3 region has 14 residues. CDR1 is DFQATT and CDR2 is SNEGSKA in the germline V gene (reference sequence). Trimming pared 3 bases from V and 3 bases from J, leaving 14 bases between. The CDR3: CSARRGADDYGYTF. CDR3 nucleotides: TGCAGTGCTAGGCGGGGCGCTGATGACTATGGCTACACCTTC.

This clonotype was recorded a few times. This chain links TRBV12-3 or TRBV12-4 with TRBJ2-5; the D gene could be TRBD1 or TRBD2 (5 bases each). The CDR3 has 15 amino acids. Trimming left V 1 base short and J 7 bases short, with 16 bases between. The CDR3 reads CASSLDSGRSGTQYF. DNA for the CDR3: TGTGCCAGCAGTTTAGATTCAGGGAGATCGGGGACCCAGTACTTC.

The table lists this clonotype with a few counts. One end of the junction varies from germline; a read error may be responsible. CDR3 nucleotide sequence: TGCAGTGGTACTGGGGGGGCAAACACCGGGGAGCTGCTTTTT. This sequence encodes CSGTGGANTGELLF. The chain uses TRBV20-1 and TRBJ2-2; TRBD2 might be the D (7 bases). Germline V CDR1 and CDR2: DFQATT, SNEGSKA (reference sequence). This CDR3 contains 14 residues.

This clonotype was seen a few times. The chain combines TRBV7-9 with TRBJ2-3; D is unresolved. Germline CDR1 is SEHNR and CDR2 is FQNEAQ (reference sequence). The V and J ends lost 3 bases and 3 bases respectively, with 7 bases between them. The CDR3 sequence is 13 residues long. The chain's CDR3 is CASSFGRTDTQYF. The CDR3 nucleotides read TGTGCCAGCAGCTTTGGACGAACAGATACGCAGTATTTT.

The chain recombines TRBV15 with TRBJ2-2; D is perhaps TRBD1 (5 bases). Looked up from germline, CDR1 is LNHNV and CDR2 is YYDKDF (reference sequence). V was trimmed by 5 bases and J by 6 bases, leaving 13 bases between them. The CDR3 is 14 amino acids. The CDR3 sequence: CATSAQGKSGELFF. In DNA, the CDR3 is TGTGCCACCAGCGCCCAGGGAAAATCCGGGGAGCTGTTTTTT.

The rearrangement links TRBV20-1 to TRBJ2-3; 9 bases line up with TRBD2. The V and J ends lost 0 bases and 2 bases, in that order; junction bases with no gene match: 6. The CDR3 runs to 16 residues. CDR1 and CDR2 from the germline V gene are DFQATT and SNEGSKA (reference sequence). Here the CDR3 DNA reads TGCAGTGCTAGAGATCTACTAGCGGGCAACACAGATACGCAGTATTTT. Its translation is CSARDLLAGNTDTQYF.

This chain joins TRBV12-3 or TRBV12-4 and TRBJ2-3; TRBD2 is a possible D gene (5 bases). The CDR3 extends over 14 amino acids. Trimming removed 5 bases at V and 8 bases at J, with 17 bases between. The CDR3 coding sequence is TGTGCCAGCAGTCCCGCGACGGGATCCTTTACGCAGTATTTT. Translating it yields CASSPATGSFTQYF.

This clonotype appeared a few times. This chain connects TRBV7-2 to TRBJ2-7; no clear D gene. CDR1 is SGHTA, CDR2 FQGNSA, per germline. This CDR3 spans 13 amino acids. V lost 1 base, J lost 2 bases, and 6 bases lay in between. In DNA, the CDR3 is TGTGCCAGCAGCTTAGGACGGACCTACGAGCAGTACTTC. This translates into CASSLGRTYEQYF.

This clonotype was seen only once. This chain connects TRBV20-1 to TRBJ2-3; D unresolved. This CDR3 has 11 residues. Trimming removed 6 bases at V and 5 bases at J, with 9 bases between. CDR1 and CDR2 from the germline V gene are DFQATT and SNEGSKA (reference sequence). DNA for the CDR3: TGCAGTGCCAGCGACGGAGATACGCAGTATTTT. Its translation is CSASDGDTQYF.

A note on this clonotype: A read error is the likely source, as a far larger clone sits one nucleotide away. The genes are TRBV20-1 and TRBJ2-1, with 10 bases identical to TRBD1. The V segment lost 5 bases and the J segment 13 bases; nucleotides outside the gene matches: 14. This CDR3 spans 14 amino acids. Germline V CDR1 and CDR2: DFQATT, SNEGSKA (reference sequence). CDR3 in DNA: TGCAGTGCTCATAAGACAGGGGGCAAAAACATTCAGTTCTTC. Protein product: CSAHKTGGKNIQFF.

This clonotype has just a few counts. CDR3 DNA sequence: TGTGCCAGCAGCTACCGGGGCCGGGATGAAAAACTGTTTTTT. It specifies CASSYRGRDEKLFF. This sequence joins TRBV7-8 and TRBJ1-4, with D possibly being TRBD1 (5 bases). This CDR3 is 14 amino acids long. Per germline, CDR1 SGHVS and CDR2 FQNEAQ. The V and J ends lost 4 bases and 6 bases respectively, with 12 bases between them.

The chain joins TRBV19 to TRBJ2-1; D gene uncertain. Trimming cost V 4 bases and J 6 bases, with 16 bases left between them. CDR1 and CDR2 (germline): LNHDA, SQIVND (reference sequence). The CDR3 spans 15 residues. The DNA of the CDR3 is TGTGCCAGTAGTACCGCTCAGCCTGGGCTCAATGAGCAGTTCTTC. Translating gives CASSTAQPGLNEQFF.

The CDR3 DNA reads as TGTGCCACCAGTGATCCCGGACTAGCGGGAGGTCTCTCCTACAATGAGCAGTTCTTC. This codes for CATSDPGLAGGLSYNEQFF. The J gene is TRBJ2-1, the V gene TRBV24-1, with 14 positions matching TRBD2. Unmatched junction bases numbered 6, after V lost 3 bases and J lost 0 bases. Germline lookup yields CDR1 KGHDR and CDR2 SFDVKD. This CDR3 is 19 amino acids long.

This clonotype was recorded once. This rearrangement joins TRBV5-1 to TRBJ2-1; 10 positions match TRBD2. The length of the CDR3 is 15 residues. V shed 4 bases, J shed 3 bases, and the junction held 4 bases outside the gene matches. Looked up from germline, CDR1 is SGHRS and CDR2 is YFSETQ. CDR3 amino acids: CASSVTSGIYNEQFF. CDR3 nucleotides: TGCGCCAGCAGCGTAACTAGCGGGATCTACAATGAGCAGTTCTTC.

V gene TRBV13 combines with J gene TRBJ2-2; no definite D call. Germline assignment: CDR1 PRHDT and CDR2 FYEKMQ (reference sequence). Trimming took 0 bases from V and 5 from J, leaving 10 bases between them. There are 15 residues in the CDR3. CDR3 sequence: CASSLGAGGTGELFF. The CDR3 nucleotides are TGTGCCAGCAGCTTAGGGGCCGGTGGGACCGGGGAGCTGTTTTTT.

The CDR3: CASSHRDGPREQYF. CDR3 DNA: TGTGCCAGCAGTCACAGGGACGGACCGAGGGAGCAGTACTTC. The V call is TRBV27, the J call TRBJ2-7; tentative D call: TRBD1 (6 bases). From germline, CDR1 is MNHEY and CDR2 SMNVEV (reference sequence). The CDR3 length is 14 residues. The germline V and J ends were trimmed by 5 bases and 7 bases, with 18 bases remaining between them.